These T cell receptor beta chains were read from a single sample in a study of T cells after yellow fever vaccination. Using its own MiXCR run on the 5' RACE reads, TCRdb lists one record per CDR3 protein. The sample comprises 85,000 to 100,000 distinct CDR3 sequences, roughly 5.8% of which are singletons, and more than 40% rests with the top ten. The input for sequencing was CD8+ T cells sorted from PBMCs, taken 10 days after the yellow fever booster vaccination. The receptors stem from a man aged 18-30 years who received the YFV17D yellow fever vaccine. The CDR3 runs from the conserved cysteine through the conserved F or W. D genes are given only for firm matches. Not all rows give a size; the values are once, few, many and, for expanded clones, a class.

v_call,j_call,d_call,cdr3_length,clone_size,cdr3_aa,cdr3_nt
TRBV29-1,TRBJ2-1,TRBD2,17,NA,CSVEGTSGGSIDNEQFF,TGCAGCGTTGAAGGGACTAGCGGGGGGTCAATTGACAATGAGCAGTTCTTC
TRBV10-2,TRBJ2-5,TRBD2,19,NA,CASSLPGTSGGAREETQYF,TGCGCCAGCAGTCTTCCCGGGACTAGCGGGGGGGCGAGGGAGGAGACCCAGTACTTC
TRBV7-9,TRBJ2-1,TRBD2,15,NA,CASSLVSSGGAGQFF,TGTGCCAGCAGCTTAGTATCTAGCGGGGGCGCAGGACAGTTCTTC
TRBV7-3,TRBJ2-3,TRBD2,17,NA,CASSLSGGVAATDTQYF,TGTGCCAGCAGCTTGAGTGGGGGGGTAGCGGCCACAGATACGCAGTATTTT
TRBV9,TRBJ2-7,NA,15,NA,CASSVEGTFSYEQYF,TGTGCCAGCAGCGTCGAGGGGACCTTCTCCTACGAGCAGTACTTC
TRBV5-1,TRBJ2-7,TRBD1,16,few,CASRVGQGEWSDEQYF,TGCGCCAGCAGAGTTGGACAGGGGGAATGGAGTGACGAGCAGTACTTC
TRBV7-8,TRBJ2-1,TRBD1,16,many,CASSLQGTGGNNEQFF,TGTGCCAGCAGCTTACAAGGGACAGGGGGTAACAATGAGCAGTTCTTC
TRBV7-2,TRBJ2-4,NA,17,many,CASSLEFPGSTKNIQYF,TGTGCCAGCAGCTTAGAATTTCCAGGGAGTACCAAAAACATTCAGTACTTC
TRBV12-3/TRBV12-4,TRBJ2-3,NA,13,few,CASRGEGADTQYF,TGTGCCAGCAGGGGAGAAGGGGCAGATACGCAGTATTTT
TRBV7-9,TRBJ1-2,NA,15,few,CASSSSNGRNYGYTF,TGTGCCAGCAGCTCGAGTAATGGCCGTAACTATGGCTACACCTTC
TRBV27,TRBJ2-1,TRBD2,15,NA,CASSPLAVPGEEQFF,TGTGCCAGCAGTCCACTAGCGGTCCCCGGGGAAGAGCAGTTCTTC
TRBV7-9,TRBJ1-1,NA,14,few,CATILGLENTEAFF,TGTGCCACTATATTGGGGCTGGAGAACACTGAAGCTTTCTTT
TRBV7-9,TRBJ1-1,NA,13,NA,CASSSRQVTEAFF,TGTGCCAGCAGCTCAAGACAGGTCACTGAAGCTTTCTTT
TRBV7-9,TRBJ2-5,TRBD1,14,few,CASRSTGAPQDQYF,TGTGCCAGCAGATCCACAGGGGCCCCCCAGGACCAGTACTTC
TRBV30,TRBJ2-7,NA,13,NA,CAWSTTGTYEQYF,TGTGCCTGGAGTACGACAGGAACCTACGAGCAGTACTTC
TRBV25-1,TRBJ1-1,NA,14,NA,CASSESEAYTEAFF,TGTGCCAGCAGTGAATCTGAGGCTTACACTGAAGCTTTCTTT
TRBV18,TRBJ2-5,NA,13,few,CASSPLDEETQYF,TGTGCCAGCTCACCACTAGATGAAGAGACCCAGTACTTC
TRBV6-5,TRBJ2-5,NA,13,NA,CASSYRDGETQYF,TGTGCCAGCAGTTACCGGGACGGAGAGACCCAGTACTTC
TRBV11-2,TRBJ1-1,TRBD1,14,few,CASSLTGANTEAFF,TGTGCCAGCAGCTTAACAGGGGCAAACACTGAAGCTTTCTTT
TRBV13,TRBJ1-1,NA,12,few,CASSFANTEAFF,TGTGCCAGCAGCTTCGCGAACACTGAAGCTTTCTTT
TRBV27,TRBJ2-1,NA,14,NA,CASSLWGARNEQFF,TGTGCCAGCAGTTTATGGGGGGCGAGGAATGAGCAGTTCTTC
TRBV7-2,TRBJ1-2,TRBD1,14,many,CASSPVGTGYGYTF,TGTGCCAGCAGTCCGGTGGGGACAGGCTATGGCTACACCTTC
TRBV7-9,TRBJ1-1,NA,15,NA,CASSLLGSRYTEAFF,TGTGCCAGCAGCCTACTGGGCAGCCGCTACACTGAAGCTTTCTTT
TRBV4-3,TRBJ2-1,NA,13,NA,CASSRYTTNEQFF,TGCGCCAGCAGCAGATATACGACCAATGAGCAGTTCTTC
TRBV20-1,TRBJ2-3,NA,15,NA,CSARDSPILADTQYF,TGCAGTGCTAGAGATAGCCCAATTCTCGCAGATACGCAGTATTTT
TRBV4-3,TRBJ1-5,NA,15,few,CASSQDSGYNQPQHF,TGCGCCAGCAGCCAAGATTCAGGGTACAATCAGCCCCAGCATTTT
TRBV5-4,TRBJ2-3,NA,12,NA,CASSPGADTLYF,TGTGCCAGCAGCCCGGGTGCAGATACGCTGTATTTT
TRBV10-3,TRBJ2-3,TRBD2,18,many,CAISDHGLAGAGGDTQYF,TGTGCCATCAGTGATCACGGACTAGCGGGGGCCGGGGGAGATACGCAGTATTTT
TRBV20-1,TRBJ2-1,NA,15,NA,CSASGTPSSYNEQFF,TGCAGTGCTAGCGGGACTCCCAGCTCCTACAATGAGCAGTTCTTC
TRBV4-2,TRBJ2-1,NA,16,few,CASSQENWAQINEQFF,TGTGCCAGCAGCCAAGAGAACTGGGCCCAAATTAATGAGCAGTTCTTC
TRBV10-3,TRBJ1-1,TRBD1,14,NA,CAISGTGGWTEAFF,TGTGCCATCAGTGGAACAGGGGGCTGGACTGAAGCTTTCTTT
TRBV15,TRBJ1-2,NA,16,many,CATSRATLPNPHGYTF,TGTGCCACCAGCAGAGCGACCCTTCCGAATCCGCATGGCTACACCTTC
TRBV18,TRBJ2-1,NA,16,NA,CASSLSILGDHNEQFF,TGTGCCAGCTCACTCTCCATATTAGGGGACCACAATGAGCAGTTCTTC
TRBV29-1,TRBJ1-2,NA,14,few,CSVEDRLRIFRYTF,TGCAGCGTTGAAGATCGTCTCAGGATATTCCGCTACACCTTC
TRBV6-6,TRBJ2-1,NA,13,NA,CASSRARTNEQFF,TGTGCCAGCTCCCGGGCCCGGACCAATGAGCAGTTCTTC
TRBV12-3/TRBV12-4,TRBJ1-1,TRBD1,12,few,CASSQGAPEAFF,TGTGCCAGCAGTCAGGGGGCCCCTGAAGCTTTCTTT
TRBV15,TRBJ2-3,NA,12,many,CATSADRDTQYF,TGTGCCACCAGCGCAGACCGGGATACGCAGTATTTT
TRBV12-3/TRBV12-4,TRBJ1-5,NA,11,few,CASALDQPQHF,TGTGCCAGCGCTCTGGATCAGCCCCAGCATTTT
TRBV6-4,TRBJ1-1,NA,12,few,CASKREATEAFF,TGTGCCAGCAAGAGGGAGGCTACTGAAGCTTTCTTT
TRBV4-1,TRBJ2-7,NA,13,many,CASSQLSHYEQYF,TGCGCCAGCAGCCAACTATCTCACTACGAGCAGTACTTC
TRBV6-1,TRBJ1-1,TRBD1,15,few,CASSGGTGLNTEAFF,TGTGCCAGCAGTGGAGGGACAGGCTTGAACACTGAAGCTTTCTTT
TRBV27,TRBJ2-3,NA,14,few,CASSTTGPADTQYF,TGTGCCAGCAGTACGACAGGTCCTGCAGATACGCAGTATTTT
TRBV15,TRBJ1-1,NA,15,NA,CATSRAKGWGTEAFF,TGTGCCACCAGCAGAGCCAAGGGATGGGGCACTGAAGCTTTCTTT
TRBV7-8,TRBJ1-5,NA,15,many,CASSLVRQANQPQHF,TGTGCCAGCAGCTTAGTCCGCCAGGCCAATCAGCCCCAGCATTTT
TRBV20-1,TRBJ2-3,TRBD2,17,many,CSARLLLAGGRADTQYF,TGCAGTGCCCGACTACTCCTAGCGGGGGGGCGTGCAGATACGCAGTATTTT
TRBV4-3,TRBJ2-7,TRBD1,15,few,CASRPGTGATYEQYF,TGCGCCAGCAGACCCGGGACAGGGGCTACCTACGAGCAGTACTTC
TRBV12-3/TRBV12-4,TRBJ2-2,NA,15,NA,CASTRTGSNTGELFF,TGTGCCAGCACCCGAACCGGGTCGAACACCGGGGAGCTGTTTTTT
TRBV5-4,TRBJ2-3,NA,19,few,CASSPLPHTGSVGPDTQYF,TGTGCCAGCAGCCCGCTCCCACACACAGGCTCCGTAGGTCCAGATACGCAGTATTTT
TRBV4-3,TRBJ2-2,NA,15,many,CASSPGGSITGELFF,TGCGCCAGCAGCCCTGGAGGCTCTATAACCGGGGAGCTGTTTTTT
TRBV20-1,TRBJ2-1,TRBD1,14,few,CSARGLDAYNEQFF,TGCAGTGCCAGGGGGCTTGATGCCTACAATGAGCAGTTCTTC
TRBV6-2/TRBV6-3,TRBJ2-4,NA,15,few,CASSYRLGQQNIQYF,TGTGCCAGCAGTTACCGGTTGGGGCAGCAAAACATTCAGTACTTC
TRBV7-2,TRBJ2-7,NA,17,NA,CASSLSSLERTLDEQYF,TGTGCCAGCAGCTTATCTTCATTGGAGCGGACCCTGGACGAGCAGTACTTC
TRBV6-5,TRBJ1-5,NA,15,many,CASSEGTLGWEPQHF,TGTGCCAGCAGTGAGGGGACACTCGGATGGGAGCCCCAGCATTTT
TRBV4-3,TRBJ2-2,NA,17,many,CASSQEGPFTNTGELFF,TGCGCCAGCAGCCAAGAGGGCCCCTTCACGAACACCGGGGAGCTGTTTTTT
TRBV12-5,TRBJ2-2,TRBD2,14,many,CASSGADGLGELFF,TGTGCTTCTAGCGGGGCGGACGGGCTCGGGGAGCTGTTTTTT